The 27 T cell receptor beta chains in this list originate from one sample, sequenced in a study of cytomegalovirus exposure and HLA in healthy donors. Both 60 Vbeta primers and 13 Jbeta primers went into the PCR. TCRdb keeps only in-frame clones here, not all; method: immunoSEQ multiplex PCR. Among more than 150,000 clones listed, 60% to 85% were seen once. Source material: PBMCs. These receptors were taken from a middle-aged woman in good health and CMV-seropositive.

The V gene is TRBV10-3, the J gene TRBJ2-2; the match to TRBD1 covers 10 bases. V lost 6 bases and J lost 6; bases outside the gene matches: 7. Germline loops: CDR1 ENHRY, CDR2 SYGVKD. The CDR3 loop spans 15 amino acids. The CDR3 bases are TGTGCCATCAGGAAGACAGGGGGCGAGGCCGGGGAGCTGTTTTTT. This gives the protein CAIRKTGGEAGELFF.

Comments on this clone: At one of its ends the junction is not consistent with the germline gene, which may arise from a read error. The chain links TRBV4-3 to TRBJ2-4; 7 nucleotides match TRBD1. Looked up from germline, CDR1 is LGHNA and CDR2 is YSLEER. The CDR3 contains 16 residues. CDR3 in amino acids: CASSQDNRGAKNSQYF. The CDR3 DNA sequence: TGCGCCAGCAGCCAAGATAACAGGGGAGCCAAAAACAGTCAGTACTTC.

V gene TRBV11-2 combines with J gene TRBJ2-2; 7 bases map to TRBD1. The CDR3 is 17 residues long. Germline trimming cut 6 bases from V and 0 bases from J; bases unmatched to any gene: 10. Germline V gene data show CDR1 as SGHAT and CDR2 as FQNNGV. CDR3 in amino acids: CASREDRSFANTGELFF. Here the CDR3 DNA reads TGTGCCAGCAGAGAGGACAGGAGCTTCGCGAACACCGGGGAGCTGTTTTTT.

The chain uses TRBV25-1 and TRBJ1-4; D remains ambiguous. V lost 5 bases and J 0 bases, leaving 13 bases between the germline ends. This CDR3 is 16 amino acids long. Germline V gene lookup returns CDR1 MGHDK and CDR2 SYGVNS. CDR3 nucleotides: TGTGCCAGCAGTTCGAAAAGACAAGCAACTAATGAAAAACTGTTTTTT. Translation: CASSSKRQATNEKLFF.

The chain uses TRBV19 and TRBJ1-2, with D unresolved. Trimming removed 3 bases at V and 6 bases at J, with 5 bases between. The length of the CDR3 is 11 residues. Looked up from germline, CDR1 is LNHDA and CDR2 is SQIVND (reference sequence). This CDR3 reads CASSIEDGYTF. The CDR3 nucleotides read TGTGCCAGTAGTATTGAGGATGGCTACACCTTC.

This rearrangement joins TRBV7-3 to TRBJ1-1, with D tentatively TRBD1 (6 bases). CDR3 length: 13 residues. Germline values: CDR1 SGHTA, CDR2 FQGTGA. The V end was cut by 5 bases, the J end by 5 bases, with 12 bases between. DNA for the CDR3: TGTGCCAGCAGCCTACAGGGTGGGACTGAAGCTTTCTTT. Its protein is CASSLQGGTEAFF.

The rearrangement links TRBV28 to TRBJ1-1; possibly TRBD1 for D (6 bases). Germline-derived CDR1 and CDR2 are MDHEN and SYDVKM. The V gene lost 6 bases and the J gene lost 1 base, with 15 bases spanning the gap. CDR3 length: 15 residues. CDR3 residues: CASRPNRAWNTEAFF. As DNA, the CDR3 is TGTGCCAGCAGACCTAACAGGGCCTGGAACACTGAAGCTTTCTTT.

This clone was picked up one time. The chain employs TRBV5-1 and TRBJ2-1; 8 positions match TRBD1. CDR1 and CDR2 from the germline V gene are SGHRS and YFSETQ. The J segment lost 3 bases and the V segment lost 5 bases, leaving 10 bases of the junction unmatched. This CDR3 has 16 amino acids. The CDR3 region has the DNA TGCGCCAGCAGATTTGGGTACGGGACAGGCTACAATGAGCAGTTCTTC. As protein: CASRFGYGTGYNEQFF. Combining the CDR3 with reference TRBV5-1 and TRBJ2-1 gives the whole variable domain KAGVTQTPRYLIKTRGQQVTLSCSPISGHRSVSWYQQTPGQGLQFLFEYFSETQRNKGNFPGRFSGRQFSNSRSEMNVSTLELGDSALYLCASRFGYGTGYNEQFFGPGTRLTVL.

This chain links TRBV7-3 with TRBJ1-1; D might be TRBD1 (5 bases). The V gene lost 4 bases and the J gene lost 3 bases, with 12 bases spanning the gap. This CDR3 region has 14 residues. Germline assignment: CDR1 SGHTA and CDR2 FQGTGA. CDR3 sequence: CASSSVAGDTEAFF. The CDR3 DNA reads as TGTGCCAGCAGCTCCGTTGCGGGGGACACTGAAGCTTTCTTT.

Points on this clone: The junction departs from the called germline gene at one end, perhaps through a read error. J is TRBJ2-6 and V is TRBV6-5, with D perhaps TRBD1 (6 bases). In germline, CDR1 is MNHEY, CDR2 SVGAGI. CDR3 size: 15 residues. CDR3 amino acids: CASRKQGSGANGLTF. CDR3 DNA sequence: TGTGCCAGTCGGAAACAGGGCTCTGGGGCCAACGGCCTGACTTTC.

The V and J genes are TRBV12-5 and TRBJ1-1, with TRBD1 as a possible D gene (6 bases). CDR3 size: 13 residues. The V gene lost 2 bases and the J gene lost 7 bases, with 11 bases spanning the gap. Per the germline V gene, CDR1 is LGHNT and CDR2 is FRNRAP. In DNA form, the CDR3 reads TGTGCTAGTGGTTTGATGACAGGCGGTGAAGCTTTCTTT. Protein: CASGLMTGGEAFF.

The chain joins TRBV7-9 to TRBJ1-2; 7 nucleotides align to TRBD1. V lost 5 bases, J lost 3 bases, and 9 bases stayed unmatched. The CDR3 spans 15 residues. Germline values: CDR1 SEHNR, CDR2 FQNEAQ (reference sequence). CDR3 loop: CASSQGTATHYGYTF. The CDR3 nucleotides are TGTGCCAGCAGCCAGGGGACAGCCACCCACTATGGCTACACCTTC.

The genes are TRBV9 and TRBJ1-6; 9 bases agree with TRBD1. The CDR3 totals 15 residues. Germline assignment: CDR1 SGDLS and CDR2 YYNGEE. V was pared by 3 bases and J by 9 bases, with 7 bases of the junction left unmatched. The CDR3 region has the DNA TGTGCCAGCAGCGAGGTGGACAGGGGCGGTTCACCCCTCCACTTT. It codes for CASSEVDRGGSPLHF.

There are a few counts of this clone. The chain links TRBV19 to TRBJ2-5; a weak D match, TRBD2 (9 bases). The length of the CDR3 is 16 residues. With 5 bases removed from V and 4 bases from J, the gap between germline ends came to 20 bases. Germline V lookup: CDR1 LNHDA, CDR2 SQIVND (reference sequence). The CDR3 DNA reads TGTGCCAGTAGTGCAGGGGGCGGGGGGGCCGGAGAGACCCAGTACTTC. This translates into CASSAGGGGAGETQYF.

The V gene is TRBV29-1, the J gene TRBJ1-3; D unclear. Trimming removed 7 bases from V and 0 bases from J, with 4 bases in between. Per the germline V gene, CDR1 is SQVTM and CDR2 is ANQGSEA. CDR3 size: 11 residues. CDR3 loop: CSGSSGNTIYF. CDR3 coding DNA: TGCAGCGGGAGCTCTGGAAACACCATATATTTT.

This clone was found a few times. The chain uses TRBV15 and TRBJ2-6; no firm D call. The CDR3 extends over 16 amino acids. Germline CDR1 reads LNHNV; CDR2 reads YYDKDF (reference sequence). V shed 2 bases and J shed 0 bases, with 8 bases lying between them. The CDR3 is CATSRPRSSGANVLTF. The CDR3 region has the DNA TGTGCCACCAGCAGACCAAGGAGCTCTGGGGCCAACGTCCTGACTTTC.

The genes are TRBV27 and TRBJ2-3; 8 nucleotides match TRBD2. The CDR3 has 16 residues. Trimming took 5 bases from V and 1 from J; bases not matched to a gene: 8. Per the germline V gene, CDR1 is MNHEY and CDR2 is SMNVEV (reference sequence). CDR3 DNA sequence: TGTGCCAGCAGTCCCCAATTAGCGGGGCGCACAGATACGCAGTATTTT. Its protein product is CASSPQLAGRTDTQYF.

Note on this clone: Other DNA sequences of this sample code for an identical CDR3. The CDR3 loop reads CASSLVRDTEAFF. Written as DNA, the CDR3 is TGCGCCAGCAGCTTGGTCCGAGACACTGAAGCTTTCTTT. V is TRBV5-1 and J is TRBJ1-1; D unresolved. Germline assignment: CDR1 SGHRS and CDR2 YFSETQ. V shed 0 bases and J shed 3 bases, with 6 bases lying between them. This CDR3 has 13 residues.

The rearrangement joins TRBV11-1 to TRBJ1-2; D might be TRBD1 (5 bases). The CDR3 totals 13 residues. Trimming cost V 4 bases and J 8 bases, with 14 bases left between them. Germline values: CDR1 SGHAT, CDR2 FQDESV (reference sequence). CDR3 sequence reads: CASSSGGVLGYTF. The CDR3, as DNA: TGTGCCAGCAGCTCCGGGGGAGTGTTGGGCTACACCTTC.

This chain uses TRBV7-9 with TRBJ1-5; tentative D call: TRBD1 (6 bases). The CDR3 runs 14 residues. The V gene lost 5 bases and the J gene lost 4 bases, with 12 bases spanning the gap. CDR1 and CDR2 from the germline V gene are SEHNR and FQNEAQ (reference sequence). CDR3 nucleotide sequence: TGTGCCAGCAGCGACGGACAGAATAATCAGCCCCAGCATTTT. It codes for CASSDGQNNQPQHF.

CDR3 DNA: TGTGCCAGCAGCTTAGGAGTCGGCGGGGGGGCCAGGGCTAACAATGAGCAGTTCTTC. The encoded protein is CASSLGVGGGARANNEQFF. The chain employs TRBV7-2 and TRBJ2-1; 9 bases match TRBD2. The CDR3 extends over 19 amino acids. Germline V lookup: CDR1 SGHTA, CDR2 FQGNSA. V trimming: 1 base; J trimming: 5 bases; junction bases outside the gene matches: 15.

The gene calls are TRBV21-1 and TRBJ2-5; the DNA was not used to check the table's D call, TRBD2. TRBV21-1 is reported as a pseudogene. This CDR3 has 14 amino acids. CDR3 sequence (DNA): TGTGCCACTCCGACCTTTAGCGGACAAGAGACCCAGTACTTC. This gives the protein CATPTFSGQETQYF.

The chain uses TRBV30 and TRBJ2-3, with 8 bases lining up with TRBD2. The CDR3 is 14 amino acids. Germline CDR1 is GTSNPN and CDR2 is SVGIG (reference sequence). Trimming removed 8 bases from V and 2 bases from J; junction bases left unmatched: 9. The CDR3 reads CAGAPRGDTDTQYF. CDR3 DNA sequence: TGTGCCGGAGCCCCGCGGGGGGACACAGATACGCAGTATTTT.

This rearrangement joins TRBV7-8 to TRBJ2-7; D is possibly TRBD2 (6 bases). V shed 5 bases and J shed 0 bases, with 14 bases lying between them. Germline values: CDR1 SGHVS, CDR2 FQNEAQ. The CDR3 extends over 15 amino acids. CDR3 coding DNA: TGTGCCAGCAGCCCGAGGGACTTCAGCTCCTACGAGCAGTACTTC. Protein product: CASSPRDFSSYEQYF.

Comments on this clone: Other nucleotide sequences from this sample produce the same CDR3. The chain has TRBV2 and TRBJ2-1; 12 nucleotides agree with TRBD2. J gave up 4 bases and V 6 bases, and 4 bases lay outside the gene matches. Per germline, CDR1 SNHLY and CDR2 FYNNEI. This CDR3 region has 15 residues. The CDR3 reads CASRQTSGGYNEQFF. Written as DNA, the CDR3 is TGTGCCAGCAGGCAGACTAGCGGGGGTTACAATGAGCAGTTCTTC.

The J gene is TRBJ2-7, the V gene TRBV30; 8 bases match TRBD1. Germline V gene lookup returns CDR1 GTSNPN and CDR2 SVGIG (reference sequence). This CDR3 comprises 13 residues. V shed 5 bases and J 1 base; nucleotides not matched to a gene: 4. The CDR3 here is CAWAGQGSYEQYF. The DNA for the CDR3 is TGTGCCTGGGCCGGACAGGGTTCCTACGAGCAGTACTTC.

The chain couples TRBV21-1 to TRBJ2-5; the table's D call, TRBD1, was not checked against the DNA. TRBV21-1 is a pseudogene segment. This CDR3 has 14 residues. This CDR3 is CASSKVGAEETQYF. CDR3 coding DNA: TGTGCCAGCAGCAAAGTTGGGGCGGAAGAGACCCAGTACTTC.